Listed below are T cell receptor beta chains from one sample, sequenced in a study of blood T cells in healthy people across ages. TCRdb fed the 5' RACE reads into MiXCR, producing one record per CDR3 protein. The sample lists 380,000 or so distinct CDR3 sequences; about 49% were seen once. Material for sequencing was blood. The receptors here all came from a man aged 55 to 70 in good health. The CDR3 runs from the conserved cysteine through the conserved F or W. A D gene is named only where the DNA matches it firmly. Rows may omit the clone size; those that give it use once, few, many or a size class.

j_call | v_call | d_call | clone_size | cdr3_aa | cdr3_nt
TRBJ2-5 | TRBV20-1 | TRBD1 | - | CSATDRVETQYF | TGCAGTGCCACCGACAGGGTGGAGACCCAGTACTTC
TRBJ1-4 | TRBV28 | - | - | CASSSLSRGRANEKLFF | TGTGCCAGCAGTTCCCTAAGTAGGGGACGGGCTAATGAAAAACTGTTTTTT
TRBJ2-1 | TRBV3-1 | TRBD2 | once | CASSQEVSGITYNEQFF | TGTGCCAGCAGCCAAGAAGTCAGCGGGATTACCTACAATGAGCAGTTCTTC
TRBJ1-4 | TRBV7-6 | - | - | CASSSNAVNEKLFF | TGTGCCAGCAGTAGTAACGCTGTGAATGAAAAACTGTTTTTT
TRBJ2-5 | TRBV7-9 | TRBD1 | - | CASRRTGAQETQYF | TGTGCCAGCAGGCGGACAGGGGCTCAAGAGACCCAGTACTTC
TRBJ2-1 | TRBV29-1 | - | - | CSVLAPQMDEQFF | TGCAGCGTTCTAGCCCCGCAGATGGATGAGCAGTTCTTC
TRBJ2-7 | TRBV7-8 | - | - | CASSSIIEQYF | TGTGCCAGCAGCTCCATAATCGAGCAGTACTTC
TRBJ2-7 | TRBV2 | - | few | CASSDWAYEQYF | TGTGCCAGCAGTGACTGGGCCTACGAGCAGTACTTC
TRBJ2-3 | TRBV21-1 | - | - | CASSIQGYTDTQYF | TGTGCCAGCAGCATACAGGGGTACACAGATACGCAGTATTTT
TRBJ2-5 | TRBV11-2 | TRBD2 | - | CTSSLSGGTQETQYF | TGTACCAGCAGCCTCAGCGGGGGGACCCAAGAGACCCAGTACTTC
TRBJ2-1 | TRBV6-2/TRBV6-3 | TRBD1 | once | CASRPNRGWGSEQFF | TGTGCCAGCAGACCGAACAGGGGTTGGGGAAGTGAGCAGTTCTTC
TRBJ2-5 | TRBV20-1 | - | few | CSARWDSPQETQYF | TGCAGTGCTAGATGGGACTCCCCGCAGGAGACCCAGTACTTC
TRBJ2-3 | TRBV11-2 | - | once | CASSLEGGTGTDTQYF | TGTGCCAGCAGCTTAGAAGGGGGGACCGGCACAGATACGCAGTATTTT
TRBJ2-7 | TRBV7-3 | TRBD2 | - | CASSPNVDRLAGVYEQYF | TGTGCCAGCAGCCCAAATGTAGATAGACTAGCGGGCGTCTACGAGCAGTACTTC
TRBJ2-5 | TRBV11-3 | TRBD2 | - | CASSLSGEITQYF | TGTGCCAGCAGCTTGAGCGGGGAGATTACCCAGTACTTC
TRBJ2-4 | TRBV7-2 | TRBD2 | few | CASSLAETSGSSQYF | TGTGCCAGCAGCTTAGCGGAAACTAGCGGGAGTAGCCAGTACTTC
TRBJ2-7 | TRBV28 | TRBD2 | - | CATFGGTTYEQYF | TGTGCCACCTTCGGGGGGACCACCTACGAGCAGTACTTC
TRBJ2-5 | TRBV9 | - | many | CASSVGLSGAEETQYF | TGTGCCAGCAGCGTAGGTCTTTCAGGGGCTGAGGAGACCCAGTACTTC
TRBJ2-1 | TRBV7-2 | - | - | CANSPGVGGEQFF | TGTGCCAACAGCCCGGGGGTAGGTGGCGAGCAGTTCTTC
TRBJ2-1 | TRBV7-3 | - | - | CASSSRTGRYNEQFF | TGTGCCAGCAGCTCAAGAACAGGGAGATACAATGAGCAGTTCTTC
TRBJ2-6 | TRBV2 | - | - | CASSVVSGANVLTF | TGTGCCAGCAGTGTGGTGTCTGGGGCCAACGTCCTGACTTTC
TRBJ2-1 | TRBV6-6 | - | once | CASSYANHGEQFF | TGTGCCAGCAGTTACGCGAACCACGGTGAGCAGTTCTTC
TRBJ2-3 | TRBV4-3 | - | - | CASSQASRSGMDTQYF | TGCGCCAGCAGCCAAGCTTCGCGGAGTGGGATGGATACGCAGTATTTT
TRBJ2-4 | TRBV3-1 | - | - | CASSTGYNEQYF | TGTGCCAGCAGCACAGGTTACAATGAGCAGTACTTC
TRBJ2-1 | TRBV6-5 | - | - | CASRWVGEQFF | TGTGCCAGCCGTTGGGTTGGTGAGCAGTTCTTC
TRBJ2-1 | TRBV7-6 | - | - | CASSARGSHNEQFF | TGTGCCAGCAGCGCTAGAGGCAGTCATAATGAGCAGTTCTTC
TRBJ2-7 | TRBV19 | - | - | CASSISPTPGRSYEQYF | TGTGCCAGTAGTATAAGTCCAACTCCCGGGAGATCATACGAGCAGTACTTC
TRBJ2-3 | TRBV7-2 | TRBD2 | few | CASNVGLAGTDTQYF | TGTGCCAGCAACGTGGGGCTAGCGGGCACAGATACGCAGTATTTT
TRBJ1-1 | TRBV5-1 | TRBD1 | - | CASSLDGQGNTGAFF | TGCGCCAGCAGCCTGGATGGACAGGGGAACACTGGAGCTTTCTTT
TRBJ2-7 | TRBV13 | - | - | CASPQNEQYF | TGTGCCAGCCCCCAGAACGAGCAGTACTTC
TRBJ2-7 | TRBV4-1 | - | - | CASSQVTESSYEQYF | TGCGCCAGCAGCCAAGTCACTGAATCCTCCTACGAGCAGTACTTC
TRBJ2-7 | TRBV5-1 | - | - | CASSSHTTLFYEQYF | TGCGCCAGCAGCTCCCACACAACCCTGTTCTACGAGCAGTACTTC
TRBJ1-1 | TRBV29-1 | - | - | CSVRARGGPITGTEAFF | TGCAGCGTTAGAGCTCGGGGAGGCCCAATCACGGGTACTGAAGCTTTCTTT
TRBJ2-7 | TRBV3-1 | TRBD2 | few | CASSPRAGGAYEQYF | TGTGCCAGCAGCCCCCGGGCCGGGGGGGCATACGAGCAGTACTTC
TRBJ2-5 | TRBV7-7 | - | - | CASSLSTVETRYF | TGTGCTAGCAGCCTCTCTACCGTAGAGACCCGGTACTTC
TRBJ1-2 | TRBV20-1 | TRBD1 | - | CSALTGDYGYTF | TGCAGTGCTCTTACAGGGGACTATGGCTACACCTTC
TRBJ1-2 | TRBV20-1 | - | many | CSARDGYGYTF | TGCAGTGCCCGGGACGGCTATGGCTACACCTTC
TRBJ2-3 | TRBV15 | TRBD2 | - | CATSRLLAGARGDTQYF | TGTGCCACCAGCAGGTTACTAGCGGGAGCGAGGGGAGATACGCAGTATTTT
TRBJ2-2 | TRBV20-1 | TRBD2 | - | CSARDRGGSGNTGELFF | TGCAGTGCTAGAGACCGGGGCGGGAGTGGCAACACCGGGGAGCTGTTTTTT
TRBJ2-1 | TRBV19 | TRBD2 | few | CASRAGTSGRNEQFF | TGTGCCAGTAGGGCAGGGACTAGCGGGAGGAACGAGCAGTTCTTC
TRBJ1-2 | TRBV7-2 | - | many | CASNRLRAEGGFYGYTF | TGTGCCAGCAATAGGCTCAGGGCGGAGGGGGGATTCTATGGCTACACCTTC
TRBJ2-4 | TRBV19 | - | - | CASISETKNIQYF | TGTGCCAGTATTTCAGAAACCAAAAACATTCAGTACTTC
TRBJ2-6 | TRBV13 | TRBD2 | - | CASSYRGRGANVLTF | TGTGCCAGCAGCTATCGCGGGAGGGGGGCCAACGTCCTGACTTTC
TRBJ2-7 | TRBV12-3/TRBV12-4 | - | - | CASSLPGGASYEQYF | TGTGCCAGCAGTCTCCCGGGGGGCGCCTCCTACGAGCAGTACTTC
TRBJ2-3 | TRBV2 | - | few | CASSHPRSGTDTQYF | TGTGCCAGCAGCCACCCCAGGTCAGGGACAGATACGCAGTATTTT
TRBJ1-6 | TRBV3-1 | TRBD1 | - | CASSQPDRGRSPLHF | TGTGCCAGCAGCCAACCGGACAGGGGTAGGTCACCCCTCCACTTT
TRBJ1-1 | TRBV29-1 | - | - | CSAGLNTEAFF | TGCAGCGCAGGGCTGAACACTGAAGCTTTCTTT
TRBJ2-2 | TRBV29-1 | TRBD2 | many | CSVGLAGDGELFF | TGCAGCGTTGGGCTAGCGGGAGACGGGGAGCTGTTTTTT